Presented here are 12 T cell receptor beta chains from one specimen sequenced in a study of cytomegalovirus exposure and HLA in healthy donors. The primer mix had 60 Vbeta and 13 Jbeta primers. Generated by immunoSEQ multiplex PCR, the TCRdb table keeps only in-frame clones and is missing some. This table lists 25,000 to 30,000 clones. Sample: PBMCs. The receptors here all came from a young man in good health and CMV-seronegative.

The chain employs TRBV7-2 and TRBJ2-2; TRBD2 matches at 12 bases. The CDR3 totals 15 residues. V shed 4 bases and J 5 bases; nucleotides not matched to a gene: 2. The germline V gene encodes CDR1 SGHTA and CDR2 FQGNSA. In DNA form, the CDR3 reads TGTGCCAGCAGCTGGACTAGCGGGATGACCGGGGAGCTGTTTTTT. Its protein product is CASSWTSGMTGELFF.

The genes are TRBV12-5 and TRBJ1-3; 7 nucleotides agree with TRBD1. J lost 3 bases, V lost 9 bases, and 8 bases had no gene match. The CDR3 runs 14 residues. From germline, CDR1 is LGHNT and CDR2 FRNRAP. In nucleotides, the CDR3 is TGTGCTAGCTCCCGGCAGGGGGATGGAAACACCATATATTTT. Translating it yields CASSRQGDGNTIYF.

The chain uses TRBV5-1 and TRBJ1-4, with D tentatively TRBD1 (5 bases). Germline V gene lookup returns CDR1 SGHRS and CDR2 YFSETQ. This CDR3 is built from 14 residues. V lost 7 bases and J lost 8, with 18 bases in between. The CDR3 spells CASGHGDREEKLFF. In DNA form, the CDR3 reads TGCGCCAGCGGCCACGGGGACCGGGAGGAAAAACTGTTTTTT.

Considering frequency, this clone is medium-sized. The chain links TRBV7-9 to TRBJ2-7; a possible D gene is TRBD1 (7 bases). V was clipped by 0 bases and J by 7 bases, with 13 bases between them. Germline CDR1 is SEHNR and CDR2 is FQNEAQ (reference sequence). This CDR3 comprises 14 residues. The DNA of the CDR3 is TGTGCCAGCAGCTTAGCGTCGACAGGGACTGAGCAGTACTTC. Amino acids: CASSLASTGTEQYF. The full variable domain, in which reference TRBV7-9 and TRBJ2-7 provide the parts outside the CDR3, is DTGVSQNPRHKITKRGQNVTFRCDPISEHNRLYWYRQTLGQGPEFLTYFQNEAQLEKSRLLSDRFSAERPKGSFSTLEIQRTEQGDSAMYLCASSLASTGTEQYFGPGTRLTVT.

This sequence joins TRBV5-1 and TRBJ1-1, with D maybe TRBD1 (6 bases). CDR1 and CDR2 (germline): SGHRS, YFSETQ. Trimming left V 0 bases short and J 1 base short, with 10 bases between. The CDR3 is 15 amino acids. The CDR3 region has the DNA TGCGCCAGCAGCTTGGGTGGGGGCCCGAACACTGAAGCTTTCTTT. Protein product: CASSLGGGPNTEAFF.

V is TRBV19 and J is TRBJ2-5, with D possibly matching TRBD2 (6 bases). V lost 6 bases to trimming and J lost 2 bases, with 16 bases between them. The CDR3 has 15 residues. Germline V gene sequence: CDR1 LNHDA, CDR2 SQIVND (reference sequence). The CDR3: CASRPSLAGQETQYF. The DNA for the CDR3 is TGTGCCAGTAGACCCTCCCTTGCGGGGCAAGAGACCCAGTACTTC.

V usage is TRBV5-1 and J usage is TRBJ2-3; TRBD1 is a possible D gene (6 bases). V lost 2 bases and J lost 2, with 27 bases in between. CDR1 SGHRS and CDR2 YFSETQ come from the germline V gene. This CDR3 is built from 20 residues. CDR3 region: CASSFKGPGDPTRYTDTQYF. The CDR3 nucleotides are TGCGCCAGCAGCTTTAAAGGGCCAGGGGACCCCACACGATACACAGATACGCAGTATTTT.

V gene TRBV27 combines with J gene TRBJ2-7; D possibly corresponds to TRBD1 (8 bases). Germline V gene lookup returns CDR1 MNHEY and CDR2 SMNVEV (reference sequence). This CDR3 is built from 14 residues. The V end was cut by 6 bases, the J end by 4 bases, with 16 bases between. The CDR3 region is CASRNRGGRYEQYF. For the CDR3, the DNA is TGTGCCAGCAGGAACAGGGGGGGACGTTACGAGCAGTACTTC.

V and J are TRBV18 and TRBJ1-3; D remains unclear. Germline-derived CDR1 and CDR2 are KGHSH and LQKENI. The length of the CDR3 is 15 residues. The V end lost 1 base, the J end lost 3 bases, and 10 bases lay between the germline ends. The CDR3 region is CASSPRSADGNTIYF. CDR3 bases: TGTGCCAGCTCACCACGGAGCGCAGATGGAAACACCATATATTTT. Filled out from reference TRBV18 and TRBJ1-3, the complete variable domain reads NAGVMQNPRHLVRRRGQEARLRCSPMKGHSHVYWYRQLPEEGLKFMVYLQKENIIDESGMPKERFSAEFPKEGPSILRIQQVVRGDSAAYFCASSPRSADGNTIYFGEGSWLTVV.

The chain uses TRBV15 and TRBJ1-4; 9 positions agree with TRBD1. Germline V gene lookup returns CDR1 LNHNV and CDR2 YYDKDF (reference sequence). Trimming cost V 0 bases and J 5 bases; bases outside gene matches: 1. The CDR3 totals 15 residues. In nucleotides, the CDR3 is TGTGCCACCAGCAGAGAGGACAGGGGAAATGAAAAACTGTTTTTT. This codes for CATSREDRGNEKLFF.

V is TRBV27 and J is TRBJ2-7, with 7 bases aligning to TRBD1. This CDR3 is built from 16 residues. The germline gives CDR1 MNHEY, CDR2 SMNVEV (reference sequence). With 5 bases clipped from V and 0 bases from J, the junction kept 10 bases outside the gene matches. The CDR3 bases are TGTGCCAGCAGTAGGAACAGGGGCGCAAGCTCCTACGAGCAGTACTTC. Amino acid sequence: CASSRNRGASSYEQYF.

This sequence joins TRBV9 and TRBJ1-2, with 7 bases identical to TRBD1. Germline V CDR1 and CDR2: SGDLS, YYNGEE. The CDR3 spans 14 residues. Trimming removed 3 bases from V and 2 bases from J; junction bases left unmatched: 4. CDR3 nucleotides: TGTGCCAGCAGCGAGGGGGACAGCAACTATGGCTACACCTTC. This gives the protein CASSEGDSNYGYTF. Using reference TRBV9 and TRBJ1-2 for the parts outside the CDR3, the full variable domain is DSGVTQTPKHLITATGQRVTLRCSPRSGDLSVYWYQQSLDQGLQFLIQYYNGEERAKGNILERFSAQQFPDLHSELNLSSLELGDSALYFCASSEGDSNYGYTFGSGTRLTVV.